The T cell receptor (beta chain) described here comes from a study of blood T cells in healthy people across ages. Sample-barcoded 5' priming and a J-beta primer mix drove a second PCR of roughly 7 to 11 cycles. There were at least 2.5 million CDR3-containing paired-end reads obtained from each sample. TCRdb re-analysed the 5' RACE reads in MiXCR, keeping a single row per CDR3 protein. Of approximately 690,000 distinct CDR3 sequences in the sample, around 41% were seen once. Germline V gene lookup returns CDR1 SGHTA and CDR2 FQGNSA. CDR3 length: 14 amino acids. The ends were cut back, 7 bases at V and 1 base at J, with 10 bases in the middle.

The clonotype originates from a man older than 75 in good health. The gene calls are TRBV7-2 and TRBJ2-2; unclear D gene. Material: blood. DNA for the CDR3: TGTGCCAGCAAGTCCACTCTGAACACCGGGGAGCTGTTTTTT. Protein product: CASKSTLNTGELFF.